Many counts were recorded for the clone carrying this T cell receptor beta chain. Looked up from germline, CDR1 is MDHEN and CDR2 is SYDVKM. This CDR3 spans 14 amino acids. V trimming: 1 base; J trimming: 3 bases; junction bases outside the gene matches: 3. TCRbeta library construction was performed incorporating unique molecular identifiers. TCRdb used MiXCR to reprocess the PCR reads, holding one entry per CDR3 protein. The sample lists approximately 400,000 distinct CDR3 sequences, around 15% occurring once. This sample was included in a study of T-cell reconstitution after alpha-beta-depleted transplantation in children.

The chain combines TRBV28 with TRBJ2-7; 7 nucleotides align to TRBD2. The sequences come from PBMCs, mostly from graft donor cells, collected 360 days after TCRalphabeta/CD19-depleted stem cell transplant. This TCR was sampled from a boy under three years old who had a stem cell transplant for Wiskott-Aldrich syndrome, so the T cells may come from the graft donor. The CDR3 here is CASSLYGGIYEQYF. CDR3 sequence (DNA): TGTGCCAGCAGTTTATACGGGGGGATCTACGAGCAGTACTTC.